What follows are 22 T cell receptor beta chains derived from one specimen sequenced in a study of tumor-infiltrating lymphocytes in primary liver carcinoma (dated by TCRdb to 2017 to 2019). Sequencing was performed on an Illumina HiSeq 2500. TCRbeta-specific cDNA was reverse-transcribed from 500 to 550 ng total RNA using a constant-region primer and ProtoScript II reverse transcriptase. The TCRbeta libraries were prepared through three rounds of nested multiplex PCR following a slightly modified ARM-PCR procedure. The first two PCR rounds used multiplex TRBV1-TRBV30 forward primers with a Cbeta reverse primer, each for about 9 cycles. Using fastp trimming at Q25 and MiXCR clonotype assembly, TCRdb reanalyzed the public sequencing data and kept in-frame beta chains. Rows are combined by CDR3 protein, so each entry shows the most common genes and DNA. The sample table contains fewer than 75,000 distinct CDR3 sequences; only one count was recorded for approximately 74% of them. Less than 45% of the sample is in the top ten clones.

Total RNA and DNA were co-extracted from roughly 20-30 mg of bulk tissue with the AllPrep DNA/RNA mini kit, without cell sorting. Specimen: liver tumor tissue from sampling region 4. Per the publication, the cell subset or site label means: tumor region T4, right-lateral pole. The receptors originated from a middle-aged man with primary liver carcinoma and hepatitis B virus infection.

A note on this clonotype: Possible read error: a much larger clone is one base away. The V and J genes are TRBV29-1 and TRBJ2-5; D gene uncertain. Germline V gene sequence: CDR1 SQVTM, CDR2 ANQGSEA. The length of the CDR3 is 13 residues. CDR3 protein: CRVAGPRSETQYF. The CDR3 DNA follows: TGCAGAGTGGCCGGCCCCAGGTCCGAGACCCAGTACTTC.

This clonotype was seen once. The junction departs from germline at one end; a sequencing error may be responsible. The chain couples TRBV28 to TRBJ2-5; D is undetermined. The CDR3 is 13 residues long. Germline CDR1 MDHEN, CDR2 SYDVKM. CDR3 residues: CASSPVREETRYF. The CDR3 nucleotides are TGTGCCAGCAGCCCCGTCAGAGAAGAGACCCGGTACTTC.

This clonotype was seen many times. Germline and junction disagree at one end, which may indicate a read error. This sequence joins TRBV29-1 and TRBJ1-2, with D maybe TRBD1 (6 bases). Per germline, CDR1 SQVTM and CDR2 ANQGSEA. CDR3 length equals 13 residues. The CDR3 here is CSVFGQTNYGYTF. For the CDR3, the DNA is TGCAGCGTTTTCGGACAGACTAACTATGGCTACACTTTC.

Concerning this clonotype: Germline and junction disagree at one end, which may indicate a read error. The chain combines TRBV6-5 with TRBJ2-7, with D possibly TRBD1 on 5 matching bases. The germline gives CDR1 MNHEY, CDR2 SVGAGI. This CDR3 contains 14 residues. This CDR3 is CVSSNGHGAYEQYF. The CDR3 nucleotides are TGTGTCAGCAGTAATGGACATGGGGCCTACGAGCAGTACTTC.

Details on this clonotype: A junction end diverges from the germline sequence, so it may reflect a read error. The chain carries TRBV6-2 or TRBV6-3 and TRBJ1-5, with D possibly being TRBD1 (5 bases). CDR3 length: 15 residues. The germline gives CDR1 MNHEY, CDR2 SVGEGT. The CDR3 nucleotides read TGTGCTAGCACCCTCGACAGTTATAGCGATCAGACCCAGCATTTT. This sequence encodes CASTLDSYSDQTQHF.

Comments on this clonotype: One junction end disagrees with the germline gene, perhaps due to a read error. The genes are TRBV4-1 and TRBJ2-2, with D possibly being TRBD2 (6 bases). CDR3 length: 14 amino acids. The germline CDR1 and CDR2 sequences are MGHRA and YSYEKL. The CDR3 reads CASSPSVNTGELPF. DNA for the CDR3: TGCGCCAGCAGTCCTAGCGTAAACACCGGGGAGCTGCCTTTT.

On this clonotype: Mismatch with germline at one junction end may stem from a read error. V usage is TRBV4-3 and J usage is TRBJ1-5; perhaps TRBD1 as D (6 bases). The CDR3 has 15 residues. Germline V gene sequence: CDR1 LGHNA, CDR2 YSLEER. Here the CDR3 reads CASSQEYEGGQPKHF. In DNA, the CDR3 is TGCGCCAGCAGCCAGGAGTACGAAGGGGGGCAGCCCAAGCATTTT.

By sample fraction, this clonotype is medium-sized (0.01 to 0.1%). V is TRBV11-2 and J is TRBJ2-3; a weak D match, TRBD2 (5 bases). Trimming cost V 3 bases and J 0 bases, with 10 bases left between them. Germline V gives CDR1 SGHAT, CDR2 FQNNGV. CDR3 length: 15 residues. DNA for the CDR3: TGTGCCAGCAGCTTTACTAGATCTAGCACAGATACGCAGTATTTT. Protein: CASSFTRSSTDTQYF.

On this clonotype itself: Just one base apart from a much larger clone, this may be a read error. The genes are TRBV25-1 and TRBJ2-6; 7 bases fit TRBD2. Per germline, CDR1 MGHDK and CDR2 SYGVNS. This CDR3 spans 16 amino acids. CDR3 sequence: CASSPTLASGANALTF. The CDR3 nucleotides read TGTGCCAGCAGCCCTACACTAGCGTCTGGGGCCAACGCCCTGACTTTC.

The chain employs TRBV6-5 and TRBJ2-7; unclear D gene. There are 15 residues in the CDR3. Germline values: CDR1 MNHEY, CDR2 SVGAGI. Trimming cost V 2 bases and J 2 bases, with 13 bases left between them. The CDR3 region is CASSYSRILTYEQYF. DNA of the CDR3: TGTGCCAGCAGTTACAGCCGGATTCTTACCTACGAGCAGTACTTC.

On this clonotype: Lacking the conserved final phenylalanine or tryptophan, this CDR3 likely reflects a read error. The limits of the CDR3 on the DNA are not certain, so only TCRdb's listed CDR3 is given. The chain carries TRBV6-6 and TRBJ2-3; the table's D call, TRBD2, was not checked against the DNA. The CDR3 adds up to 16 amino acids, both ends counted. The germline CDR1 and CDR2 sequences are MNHNY and SVGAGI (reference sequence). CDR3 amino acids: CASSPIAGGVTDTQYL.

This clonotype was found once. Just one base apart from a much larger clone, this may be a read error. The chain uses TRBV7-8 and TRBJ1-5; no firm D call. Germline V gene data show CDR1 as SGHVS and CDR2 as FQNEAQ. This CDR3 contains 16 residues. The CDR3 sequence is CASSERGKTTNHPQHF. The CDR3, as DNA: TGTGCCAGCAGCGAGCGGGGTAAAACTACGAATCACCCCCAGCATTTT.

Concerning this clonotype: One end of the junction is discordant with germline, which a read error may explain. V and J are TRBV11-2 and TRBJ2-2; D might be TRBD2 (6 bases). In germline, CDR1 is SGHAT, CDR2 FQNNGV. This CDR3 region has 15 residues. CDR3 sequence: CPSNFAGSNTGGLFF. CDR3 nucleotide sequence: TGTCCCAGCAACTTTGCGGGATCGAACACCGGGGGGCTGTTTTTT.

As regards this clonotype: Mismatch with germline at one junction end may stem from a read error. This chain connects TRBV29-1 to TRBJ2-5; D is undetermined. Germline-derived CDR1 and CDR2 are SQVTM and ANQGSEA. The CDR3 totals 13 residues. The CDR3 loop is CSAEERPKETQYF. The DNA for the CDR3 is TGCAGCGCTGAAGAACGCCCCAAAGAGACCCAGTACTTC.

CDR3 nucleotides: TGCGCCAGCAGCCACGATACCACGTCCCAAGTTTTCTTT. It is translated as CASSHDTTSQVFF. This chain links TRBV4-3 with TRBJ1-1, with unresolved D. V lost 3 bases, J lost 13 bases, and 18 bases lay in between. The CDR3 contains 13 residues. Germline lookup yields CDR1 LGHNA and CDR2 YSLEER.

The rearrangement uses TRBV13 and TRBJ2-1, with D maybe TRBD2 (6 bases). V was trimmed by 1 base and J by 5 bases, leaving 9 bases between them. Germline-derived CDR1 and CDR2 are PRHDT and FYEKMQ (reference sequence). The CDR3 sequence is 14 residues long. CDR3 DNA sequence: TGTGCCAGCAGCTTAGCGGGAGAGCACAATGAGCAGTTCTTC. Translation gives CASSLAGEHNEQFF. Supplemented by reference TRBV13 and TRBJ2-1, the full variable domain reads AAGVIQSPRHLIKEKRETATLKCYPIPRHDTVYWYQQGPGQDPQFLISFYEKMQSDKGSIPDRFSAQQFSDYHSELNMSSLELGDSALYFCASSLAGEHNEQFFGPGTRLTVL.

A remark on this clonotype: The CDR3 ends on some other residue instead of the conserved phenylalanine or tryptophan, so this is likely a read error. The rearrangement links TRBV4-1 to TRBJ2-5; TRBD2 matches 8 bases. Germline lookup yields CDR1 MGHRA and CDR2 YSYEKL. Losses at the gene ends were 1 base for V and 5 bases for J; bases not matched to a gene: 6. The CDR3 contains 15 residues. As DNA, the CDR3 is TGCGCCAGCAGCCAAGCACTAGCGGTCCTCGAGACCCAGTACCCC. Amino acids: CASSQALAVLETQYP.

The chain employs TRBV7-8 and TRBJ2-4; 9 bases match TRBD2. CDR1 and CDR2 from the germline V gene are SGHVS and FQNEAQ. J gave up 7 bases and V 11 bases, and 9 bases lay outside the gene matches. The CDR3 sequence is 13 residues long. CDR3 region: CADSLAGENIQYF. CDR3 bases: TGTGCCGACAGCTTAGCGGGGGAGAACATTCAGTACTTC.

Comments on this clonotype: The junction departs from the called germline gene at one end, perhaps through a read error. The chain carries TRBV30 and TRBJ1-1; no reliable D call. Germline CDR1 reads GTSNPN; CDR2 reads SVGIG (reference sequence). The CDR3 is 12 residues long. The CDR3 region has the DNA TGTGCCTGGGACCTGGAAGGCACTGAGGCTTTCTTT. Its translation: CAWDLEGTEAFF. The complete variable domain, with remaining parts taken from reference TRBV30 and TRBJ1-1, reads SQTIHQWPATLVQPVGSPLSLECTVEGTSNPNLYWYRQAAGRGLQLLFYSVGIGQISSEVPQNLSASRPQDRQFILSSKKLLLSDSGFYLCAWDLEGTEAFFGQGTRLTVV.

Note on this clonotype: An end of the junction differs from the germline gene, which may be a read error. The rearrangement joins TRBV4-1 to TRBJ2-3; 8 nucleotides line up with TRBD1. CDR1 MGHRA and CDR2 YSYEKL come from the germline V gene. The CDR3 is 16 amino acids. The CDR3 sequence is CASSRGSDRDADTHYF. The CDR3 DNA follows: TGCGCCAGCAGCCGAGGATCGGACAGGGACGCAGATACGCACTATTTT.

The V gene is TRBV6-2 or TRBV6-3, the J gene TRBJ2-7; D is possibly TRBD1 (5 bases). The V gene's germline CDR1 is MNHEY and CDR2 SVGEGT. V gave up 4 bases and J gave up 9 bases, with 16 bases separating them. The CDR3 totals 13 residues. The DNA of the CDR3 is TGTGCCAGCAGTTCTCGGACCCACCAGGGGCAGTACTTC. Translated: CASSSRTHQGQYF.

On this clonotype itself: Germline is not matched at one junction end, which may reflect a read error. The CDR3 nucleotides read TGTGCCAGTAGCAAGCGCCCAAGCAATAAGCCCCAGCATTTT. Protein sequence: CASSKRPSNKPQHF. This rearrangement joins TRBV12-3 or TRBV12-4 to TRBJ1-5; D is ambiguous. The CDR3 is 14 amino acids.